This T cell receptor (beta chain) was observed in a study of T cell repertoires in cytomegalovirus infection. General observations from the study: What dominated the ex vivo response were HLA-C-restricted CMV-specific TCR beta clonotypes. Using cumulative public TCR beta family frequency, the authors identified those who carried CMV together with the relevant HLA.

This clonotype was recorded at least ten times. As yet, its antigen is unknown. Germline V CDR1 and CDR2: SGHTA, FQGNSA. The CDR3 has 16 residues. The V and J ends lost 1 base and 0 bases respectively, with 10 bases between them. TCRdb re-derived calls from the reads in MiXCR, one entry per CDR3 protein. Here the sample spans 250,000 or so distinct CDR3 sequences, roughly 9.1% being singletons. The chain joins TRBV7-2 to TRBJ2-4; D is ambiguous. This clonotype originated in a human donor in good health (CMV status not recorded). Some clones in this sample may be carry-over from other donors' samples. Sequencing used PBMCs. This CDR3 reads CASSLGASVAKNIQYF. CDR3 nucleotide sequence: TGTGCCAGCAGCTTAGGGGCAAGTGTAGCCAAAAACATTCAGTACTTC.